One T cell receptor beta chain is described in this entry. Use of 60 Vbeta and 13 Jbeta primers characterized the PCR. The protocol was immunoSEQ multiplex PCR, while the TCRdb copy is restricted to in-frame clones and leaves out a portion. With fewer than 250,000 clones in the sample, the ten largest clones hold under 1%. The data were taken from a study of cytomegalovirus exposure and HLA in healthy donors. Trimming cost V 0 bases and J 3 bases, with 5 bases left between them. CDR1 is MNHNY, CDR2 SVGAGI, per germline (reference sequence). This CDR3 has 13 amino acids. The source of this sequence is a woman aged 25 to 39 in good health and CMV-seropositive. The chain is built from TRBV6-6 and TRBJ1-2; D remains unclear. Input material: PBMCs. CDR3 bases: TGTGCCAGCAGTTACTCCCAGGACTATGGCTACACCTTC. Translated: CASSYSQDYGYTF.